A single sample gave rise to the 12 T cell receptor beta chains below, sequenced in a study of blood T cell repertoires in COVID-19 (TCRdb year 2020). Library preparation was by the immunoSEQ multiplex PCR assay. TCRdb stores this immuneACCESS table with in-frame sequences only. Part of the clones is absent; in the studies checked, under half of the shortfall reflects unresolved V genes, and no reason is known for the rest. In this sample the table shows 72,000 or so clones, 85% to 90% of which occur a single time. The ten largest clones take up around 32% of the sample. Specimen: peripheral blood. These receptors were collected from a woman aged 80 or over with active or convalescent COVID-19.

The chain employs TRBV7-2 and TRBJ2-7; a weak D match, TRBD1 (6 bases). V was clipped by 4 bases and J by 3 bases, with 16 bases between them. The germline V gene has CDR1 SGHTA and CDR2 FQGNSA. CDR3 length: 15 residues. CDR3 DNA: TGTGCCAGCAGCTCAACCGGGACACATTTCTACGAGCAGTACTTC. Amino acids: CASSSTGTHFYEQYF. The full variable domain, rest sourced from reference TRBV7-2 and TRBJ2-7, is GAGVSQSPSNKVTEKGKDVELRCDPISGHTALYWYRQSLGQGLEFLIYFQGNSAPDKSGLPSDRFSAERTGGSVSTLTIQRTQQEDSAVYLCASSSTGTHFYEQYFGPGTRLTVT.

The rearrangement uses TRBV7-2 and TRBJ1-5; no clear D. This CDR3 contains 13 residues. V lost 1 base and J 7 bases, leaving 8 bases between the germline ends. Per germline, CDR1 SGHTA and CDR2 FQGNSA. The CDR3 bases are TGTGCCAGCAGCTTAGGGGCCGCCCAGCCCCAGCATTTT. Amino acid sequence: CASSLGAAQPQHF.

The chain has TRBV27 and TRBJ1-1; 8 nucleotides align to TRBD1. Germline V gene sequence: CDR1 MNHEY, CDR2 SMNVEV (reference sequence). The trim removed 3 bases at V and 3 bases at J, leaving 6 bases unmatched. There are 15 residues in the CDR3. CDR3 residues: CASSFRTGTYTEAFF. DNA of the CDR3: TGTGCCAGCAGTTTCCGGACAGGGACTTACACTGAAGCTTTCTTT.

The rearrangement uses TRBV7-2 and TRBJ2-5, with 7 bases lining up with TRBD1. Germline V gene sequence: CDR1 SGHTA, CDR2 FQGNSA. The CDR3 is 14 residues long. V dropped 1 base and J dropped 5; count of bases not matched to a gene: 4. CDR3 DNA: TGTGCCAGCAGCTTAGTTGGCAGGGGGGAGACCCAGTACTTC. Translating it yields CASSLVGRGETQYF.

The CDR3 spells CASSLTSGGAYNEQFF. CDR3 nucleotide sequence: TGTGCCAGCAGCTTAACTAGCGGGGGGGCCTACAATGAGCAGTTCTTC. The V gene is TRBV11-2, the J gene TRBJ2-1, with 13 bases fitting TRBD2. CDR1 is SGHAT, CDR2 FQNNGV, per germline. The trim removed 2 bases at V and 2 bases at J, leaving 0 bases unmatched. The CDR3 is 16 residues long.

The chain has TRBV7-9 and TRBJ2-5, with D possibly matching TRBD1 (5 bases). Germline assignment: CDR1 SEHNR and CDR2 FQNEAQ (reference sequence). V dropped 5 bases and J dropped 3 bases, with 13 bases sitting between them. This CDR3 is 14 amino acids long. In DNA, the CDR3 is TGTGCCAGCAGCCGCACCAGCAGGGAAGAGACCCAGTACTTC. Translated, it gives CASSRTSREETQYF.

The rearrangement links TRBV6-5 to TRBJ1-1, with 8 bases that match TRBD1. Trimming took 6 bases from V and 3 from J; bases not matched to a gene: 3. From germline, CDR1 is MNHEY and CDR2 SVGAGI. This CDR3 spans 13 amino acids. CDR3 residues: CASRQGQDTEAFF. The CDR3 DNA follows: TGTGCCAGCAGGCAGGGACAGGACACTGAAGCTTTCTTT.

The chain has TRBV3-1 (or the pseudogene TRBV3-2) and TRBJ2-1; tentative D call: TRBD2 (6 bases). Germline assignment: CDR1 LGHDT and CDR2 YNNKEL (reference sequence). The CDR3 sequence is 21 residues long. The V and J ends lost 7 bases and 5 bases respectively, with 36 bases between them. The CDR3: CASKARGKVAGECGANNEQFF. The CDR3 DNA reads as TGTGCCAGCAAGGCCCGGGGGAAGGTCGCCGGTGAATGTGGGGCTAACAATGAGCAGTTCTTC.

The chain recombines TRBV19 with TRBJ2-7; possible D gene TRBD1, 5 bases. V lost 5 bases to trimming and J lost 2 bases, with 7 bases between them. The CDR3 loop spans 12 amino acids. The germline V gene encodes CDR1 LNHDA and CDR2 SQIVND (reference sequence). Here the CDR3 reads CASSPGTYEQYF. DNA for the CDR3: TGTGCCAGTAGTCCAGGGACCTACGAGCAGTACTTC.

The J gene is TRBJ2-7, the V gene TRBV6-6; unclear D gene. Trimming removed 0 bases at V and 6 bases at J, with 9 bases between. The CDR3 consists of 13 residues. Per the germline V gene, CDR1 is MNHNY and CDR2 is SVGAGI (reference sequence). The CDR3 is CASSYSPGGEQYF. CDR3 DNA sequence: TGTGCCAGCAGTTACTCTCCGGGTGGCGAGCAGTACTTC.

The genes are TRBV3-1 (or the pseudogene TRBV3-2) and TRBJ2-3; TRBD1 aligns across 8 bases. V lost 4 bases, J lost 5 bases, and 5 bases stayed unmatched. The germline V gene encodes CDR1 LGHDT and CDR2 YNNKEL (reference sequence). The CDR3 has 14 amino acids. CDR3 sequence: CASSLQGAGDTQYF. CDR3 DNA: TGTGCCAGCAGCCTTCAGGGGGCCGGAGATACGCAGTATTTT.

This chain uses TRBV7-9 with TRBJ2-3; 8 bases line up with TRBD2. V was pared by 1 base and J by 1 base, with 4 bases of the junction left unmatched. CDR1 is SEHNR and CDR2 is FQNEAQ in the germline V gene (reference sequence). This CDR3 spans 16 amino acids. CDR3 protein: CASSLGDGGGTDTQYF. The CDR3 DNA follows: TGTGCCAGCAGCTTAGGCGACGGGGGGGGCACAGATACGCAGTATTTT.